This T cell receptor beta chain was captured by sequencing in a study of T cell changes during pregnancy in multiple sclerosis. Clones were read by immunoSEQ multiplex PCR, and TCRdb kept only the in-frame ones, dropping some. In the table there are 70,000 to 95,000 clones, around nine tenths of which are singletons. In regard to this clone: Relative to the germline gene, one junction end is altered; a read error may explain this.

CDR3 size: 13 residues. Germline V gene data show CDR1 as MNHNY and CDR2 as SVGAGI (reference sequence). The J gene is TRBJ2-1, the V gene TRBV6-6; 12 nucleotides agree with TRBD2. The sequenced sample was CD4+ T cells from peripheral blood mononuclear cells, obtained in the second trimester of pregnancy. The sequence derives from a female donor with multiple sclerosis, enrolled in a pregnancy study. DNA for the CDR3: TGTGCCAGCATAGGGGCTAGCGGGGGGGAAGTGGTCTTC. Encoded protein: CASIGASGGEVVF.